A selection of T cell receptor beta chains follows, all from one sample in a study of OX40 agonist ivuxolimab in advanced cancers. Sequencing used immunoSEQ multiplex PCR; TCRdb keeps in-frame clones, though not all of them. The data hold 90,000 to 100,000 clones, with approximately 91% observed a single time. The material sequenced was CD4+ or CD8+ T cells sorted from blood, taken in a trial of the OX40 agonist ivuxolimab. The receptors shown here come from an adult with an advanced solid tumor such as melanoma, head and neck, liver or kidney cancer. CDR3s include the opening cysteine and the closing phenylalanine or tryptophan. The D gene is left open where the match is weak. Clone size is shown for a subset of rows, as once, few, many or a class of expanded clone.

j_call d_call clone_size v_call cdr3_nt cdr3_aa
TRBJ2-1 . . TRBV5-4 TGTGCCAGCAGCTTGGGGCGGGAATCCTACAATGAGCAGTTCTTC CASSLGRESYNEQFF
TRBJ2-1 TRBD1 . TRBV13 TGTGCCAGCAGCCATTATCCCTGGGGGACAGGGACCAATGAGCAGTTCTTC CASSHYPWGTGTNEQFF
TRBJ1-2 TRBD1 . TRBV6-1 TGTGCCAGCAGTGGACAGGGGATACCGGATGGCTACACCTTC CASSGQGIPDGYTF
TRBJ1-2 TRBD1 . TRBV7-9 TGTGCCAGCAGCTTAAATGGACAGGACTATGGCTACACCTTC CASSLNGQDYGYTF
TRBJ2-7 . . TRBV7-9 TGTGCCAGCAGCTTAATCGGTGGGGACTACGAGCAGTACTTC CASSLIGGDYEQYF
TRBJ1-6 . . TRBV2 TGTGCCAGCAGTGGGGGCAGTGATAATTCACCCCTCCACTTT CASSGGSDNSPLHF
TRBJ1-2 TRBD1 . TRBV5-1 TGCGCCAGCAGCTTGGGAACAGGGGGTGGCTACACCTTC CASSLGTGGGYTF
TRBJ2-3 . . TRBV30 TGTGCTGGGGGGGCGGGAGTGACGGATACGCAGTATTTT CAGGAGVTDTQYF
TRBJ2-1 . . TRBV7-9 TGTGCCAGCAGCCGTGAACTTAGCGGTAATTCCTACAATGAGCAGTTCTTC CASSRELSGNSYNEQFF
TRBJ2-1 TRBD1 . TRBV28 TGTGCCAGCAGTTCCGGGACAGGGAACAATGAGCAGTTCTTC CASSSGTGNNEQFF
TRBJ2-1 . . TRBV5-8 TGTGCCAGCAGCGGTGGGTCTACCCCAGGCAGCTACAATGAGCAGTTCTTC CASSGGSTPGSYNEQFF
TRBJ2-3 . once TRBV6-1 TGTGCCAGCAGTGAACAACTCGTTATAAGCACAGATACGCAGTATTTT CASSEQLVISTDTQYF
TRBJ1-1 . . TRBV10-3 TGTGCCATCAGTGAGACCCCAGGACGGCTGAACACTGAAGCTTTCTTT CAISETPGRLNTEAFF
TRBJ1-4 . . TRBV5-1 TGCGCCAGCAGCGGGGGCAGCCTTAATGAAAAACTGTTTTTT CASSGGSLNEKLFF
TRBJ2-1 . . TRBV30 TGTGCCTGGAGGTGGGGGGTATCGCAAGAGCAGTTCTTC CAWRWGVSQEQFF
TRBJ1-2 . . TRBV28 TGTGCCAGCAGTTTACAGGACACTGGAGGCTATGGCTACACCTTC CASSLQDTGGYGYTF
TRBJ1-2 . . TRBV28 TGTGCCAGCAGTGGGGAATTCAACTATGGCTACACCTTC CASSGEFNYGYTF
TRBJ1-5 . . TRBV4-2 TGTGCCAGCAGCCAAGACAGGGATCAGCCCCAGCATTTT CASSQDRDQPQHF
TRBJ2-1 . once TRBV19 TGTGCCAGTAGTATCGGGAGAATCGACAATGAGCAGTTCTTC CASSIGRIDNEQFF
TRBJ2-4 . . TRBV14 TGTGCCAGCAGCCAAGATCTGGGGGCCATGAGGTACTTC CASSQDLGAMRYF
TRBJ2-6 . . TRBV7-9 TGTGCCAGCAGCTTATGGGTTCCTGGGGCCAACGTCCTGACTTTC CASSLWVPGANVLTF
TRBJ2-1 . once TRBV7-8 TGTGCCAGCAGCCCTCGCCCGGCCTTGGGTGTAAATGAGCAGTTCTTC CASSPRPALGVNEQFF
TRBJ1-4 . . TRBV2 TGTGCCCAAAGGCGGGAAACTAATGAAAAACTGTTTTTT CAQRRETNEKLFF
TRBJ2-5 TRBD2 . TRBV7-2 TGTGCCAGCAGCTTAGTAGCGGGAGGTTGGGAGACCCAGTACTTC CASSLVAGGWETQYF
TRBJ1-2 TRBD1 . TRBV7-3 TGTGCCAGCAGCTTATATAAGGGGGCAGGCTACACCTTC CASSLYKGAGYTF
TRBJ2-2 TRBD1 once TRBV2 TGTGCCACGGGACAGACAGCTTTCACCGGGGAGCTGTTTTTT CATGQTAFTGELFF
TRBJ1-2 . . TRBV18 TGTGCCAGCTCACCGGCCGCTACCCCCAACTATGGCTACACCTTC CASSPAATPNYGYTF
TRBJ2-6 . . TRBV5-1 TGCGCCAGCAGCAGTGCAACTGGGGCCAACGTCCTGACTTTC CASSSATGANVLTF
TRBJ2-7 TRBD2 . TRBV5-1 TGCGCCAGCAGCTTGGGGACTAGCGGGAGAACCTACGAGCAGTACTTC CASSLGTSGRTYEQYF
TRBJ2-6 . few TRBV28 TGTGCCAGCAGTTTAGGGCACTCTGGGGCCAACGTCCTGACTTTC CASSLGHSGANVLTF
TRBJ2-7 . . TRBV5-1 TGCGCCAGCAGCTTGGTAGGGCAGACCTCCTACGAGCAGTACTTC CASSLVGQTSYEQYF
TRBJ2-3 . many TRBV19 TGTGCCAGTAGCACCCTAGCTGATACGCAGTATTTT CASSTLADTQYF
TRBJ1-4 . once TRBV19 TGTGCCAGTAGTATAGAAGCAAGGGCAACTAATGAAAAACTGTTTTTT CASSIEARATNEKLFF
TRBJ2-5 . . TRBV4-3 TGCGCCAGCAGCCCCTTGGGGGCTAGCGGAGAGACCCAGTACTTC CASSPLGASGETQYF
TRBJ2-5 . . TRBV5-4 TGTGCCAGCAGCGGACCGGACAGCGAAGAGACCCAGTACTTC CASSGPDSEETQYF
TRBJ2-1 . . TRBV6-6 TGTGCCAGCAGTTACTCGGCCCGGGGTGAGCAGTTCTTC CASSYSARGEQFF
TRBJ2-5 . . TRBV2 TGTGCCAGCAGTGCCCGGGACTGGACCTCTCGGGAGACCCAGTACTTC CASSARDWTSRETQYF
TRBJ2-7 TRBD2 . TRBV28 TGTGCCAGCAGACCTAGCGGGAGAGGCGGATACGAGCAGTACTTC CASRPSGRGGYEQYF
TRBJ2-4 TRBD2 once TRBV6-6 TGTGCCAGCAGCCCCAGCGGGGCTGGAGACAAAAACATTCAGTACTTC CASSPSGAGDKNIQYF
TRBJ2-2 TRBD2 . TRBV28 TGTGCCAGCAGAACGGGGGGGTCCACCGGGGAGCTGTTTTTT CASRTGGSTGELFF
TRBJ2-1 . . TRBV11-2 TGTGCCAGCAGCTTATCCCGCGGTTCCTACAATGAGCAGTTCTTC CASSLSRGSYNEQFF
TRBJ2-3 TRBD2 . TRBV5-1 TGCGCCAGCAGCTTGCCGGCGGCGGGAGCCACAGATACGCAGTATTTT CASSLPAAGATDTQYF
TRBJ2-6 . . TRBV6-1 TGTGCCAGCAGTGAAGGCGTCTCTGGGGCCAACGTCCTGACTTTC CASSEGVSGANVLTF
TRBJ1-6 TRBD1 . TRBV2 TGTGCCAGTTCACAGGGGGCGGGCGATAATTCACCCCTCCACTTT CASSQGAGDNSPLHF
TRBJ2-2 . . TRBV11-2 TGTGCCAGCAGCTTAGATCAATCGAACACCGGGGAGCTGTTTTTT CASSLDQSNTGELFF